This entry describes one T cell receptor beta chain. The data derive from a study of technical replicates of blood from a handful of donors. The repertoire was sequenced with immunoSEQ multiplex PCR; TCRdb's copy has only in-frame clones and lacks some. The sample has more than 65,000 clones, more than 85% seen once; the top ten hold less than 0.5%. Germline V gene lookup returns CDR1 LGHNA and CDR2 YSLEER. V gave up 1 base and J gave up 2 bases, with 13 bases separating them. The CDR3 loop spans 16 amino acids. The rearrangement joins TRBV4-3 to TRBJ2-3; D is perhaps TRBD2 (5 bases). The receptor was derived from a human donor in good health. The material sequenced was T cells isolated from PBMCs. CDR3 nucleotides: TGCGCCAGCAGCCAAGGGTATACTAGTTTCACAGATACGCAGTATTTT. It encodes CASSQGYTSFTDTQYF.